What follows describes a single T cell receptor beta chain. Its matching antigen is unknown. This entry is derived from a study of T-cell reconstitution after alpha-beta-depleted transplantation in children. The study's findings and limits: Roughly two months post-transplant, alpha-beta T cells reportedly originated from several hundred graft clones that had expanded. The main origin of T-cell counts and diversity one year after transplant was newly produced T cells. Recipient T cells and thymic progenitors that survived were the source of the high TCRbeta diversity seen at day 60 in some patients.

TCRbeta library construction was performed incorporating unique molecular identifiers. TCRdb re-derived calls from the PCR reads in MiXCR, one entry per CDR3 protein. This sample carries 65,000 to 85,000 distinct CDR3 sequences, roughly a tenth of them seen once, and the ten largest clones take around 13%. The receptor was derived from a boy aged 10-17 years with acute myeloid leukemia, due to receive a stem cell transplant. The sequencing here drew on PBMCs, taken before TCRalphabeta/CD19-depleted stem cell transplant.

This CDR3 reads CASSPLSPSYTEAFF. CDR3 DNA: TGTGCCAGCTCACCACTCTCCCCCTCGTACACTGAAGCTTTCTTT. The chain carries TRBV18 and TRBJ1-1; D call uncertain. Germline CDR1 and CDR2: KGHSH and LQKENI. The CDR3 runs to 15 residues. Trimming left V 1 base short and J 3 bases short, with 12 bases between.